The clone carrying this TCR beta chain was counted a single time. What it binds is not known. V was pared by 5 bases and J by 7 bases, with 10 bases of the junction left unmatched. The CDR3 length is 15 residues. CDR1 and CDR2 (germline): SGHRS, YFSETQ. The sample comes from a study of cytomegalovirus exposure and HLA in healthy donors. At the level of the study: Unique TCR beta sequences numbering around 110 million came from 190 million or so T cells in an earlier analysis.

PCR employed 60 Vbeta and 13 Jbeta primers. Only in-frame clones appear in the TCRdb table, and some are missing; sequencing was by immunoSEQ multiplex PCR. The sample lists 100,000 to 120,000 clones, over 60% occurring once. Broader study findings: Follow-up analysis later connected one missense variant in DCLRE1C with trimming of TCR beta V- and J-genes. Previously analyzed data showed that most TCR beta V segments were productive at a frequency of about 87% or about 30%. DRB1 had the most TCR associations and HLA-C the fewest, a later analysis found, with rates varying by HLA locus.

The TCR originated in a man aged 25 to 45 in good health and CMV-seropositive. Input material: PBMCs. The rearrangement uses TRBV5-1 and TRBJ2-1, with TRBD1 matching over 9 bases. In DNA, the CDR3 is TGCGCCAGCAGGTCGGGACAGGGAGGTTATAATGAGCAGTTCTTC. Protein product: CASRSGQGGYNEQFF.